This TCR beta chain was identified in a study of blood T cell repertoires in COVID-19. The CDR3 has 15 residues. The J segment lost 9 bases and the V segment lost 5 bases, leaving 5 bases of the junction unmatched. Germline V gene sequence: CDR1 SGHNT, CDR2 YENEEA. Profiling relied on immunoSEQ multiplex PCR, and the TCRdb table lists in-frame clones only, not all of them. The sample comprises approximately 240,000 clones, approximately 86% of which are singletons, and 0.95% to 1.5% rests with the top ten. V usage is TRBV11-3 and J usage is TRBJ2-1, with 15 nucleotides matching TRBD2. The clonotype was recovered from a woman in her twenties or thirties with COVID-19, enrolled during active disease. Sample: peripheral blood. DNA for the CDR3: TGTGCCAGCAGCCCCAGGGGACTAGCGGGAGGTGAGCAGTTCTTC. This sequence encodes CASSPRGLAGGEQFF. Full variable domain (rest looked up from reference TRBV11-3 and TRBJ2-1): EAGVVQSPRYKIIEKKQPVAFWCNPISGHNTLYWYLQNLGQGPELLIRYENEEAVDDSQLPKDRFSAERLKGVDSTLKIQPAELGDSAVYLCASSPRGLAGGEQFFGPGTRLTVL.